The 5 T cell receptor beta chains in this list originate from one sample, sequenced in a study of beta chain bispecific antibodies for T cell cancers. Their specific antigens are unknown. Either OKT3 anti-CD3 antibody or CD3/CD28 beads expanded T cells from blood mononuclear cells over roughly three days. Overall study findings and caveats: Normal T cells contributed less of the targeted TRBV signal than the leukemia cells did.

TCRdb recomputed calls from the 5' RACE reads with MiXCR, one row per CDR3 protein. The table lists some 21,000 distinct CDR3 sequences, around 2.4% of them singletons. The specimen was healthy donor T cells cultured with leukemia cells. Receptors originate from a human donor in good health. Some clones in this sample may be carry-over from other donors' samples.

This clonotype was detected ten times or more. The chain is built from TRBV5-1 and TRBJ2-1; perhaps D is TRBD1 or TRBD2 (6 bases each). Trimming left V 5 bases short and J 0 bases short, with 9 bases between. Germline-derived CDR1 and CDR2 are SGHRS and YFSETQ. The CDR3 runs to 14 residues. The CDR3 protein is CASRGGSSYNEQFF. The CDR3 coding sequence is TGCGCCAGCAGAGGGGGGAGCTCCTACAATGAGCAGTTCTTC. The variable domain in full, completed from reference TRBV5-1 and TRBJ2-1, reads KAGVTQTPRYLIKTRGQQVTLSCSPISGHRSVSWYQQTPGQGLQFLFEYFSETQRNKGNFPGRFSGRQFSNSRSEMNVSTLELGDSALYLCASRGGSSYNEQFFGPGTRLTVL.

This clonotype was recorded at least ten times. The chain joins TRBV27 to TRBJ2-2; D is ambiguous. The CDR3 spans 12 residues. The V gene lost 6 bases and the J gene lost 3 bases, with 5 bases spanning the gap. Germline CDR1 reads MNHEY; CDR2 reads SMNVEV (reference sequence). The CDR3 loop reads CASSPYTGELFF. The DNA for the CDR3 is TGTGCCAGCAGCCCATACACCGGGGAGCTGTTTTTT.

This clonotype was observed many times. This rearrangement joins TRBV7-4 to TRBJ2-7; weak D call: TRBD2 (6 bases). This CDR3 has 10 amino acids. CDR1 is SGHVT, CDR2 SQSDAQ, per germline. With 8 bases removed from V and 6 bases from J, the gap between germline ends came to 8 bases. The chain's CDR3 is CASGGTEQYF. The CDR3 DNA reads TGTGCCAGCGGGGGGACCGAGCAGTACTTC.

This clonotype occurred many times. The chain employs TRBV27 and TRBJ1-3; maybe TRBD1 (5 bases). The CDR3 consists of 14 residues. The germline V gene has CDR1 MNHEY and CDR2 SMNVEV (reference sequence). The V end was cut by 2 bases, the J end by 2 bases, with 7 bases between. The CDR3 nucleotides read TGTGCCAGCAGTTTAGGGGGTCCTGGAAACACCATATATTTT. Its translation: CASSLGGPGNTIYF.

The sample holds many counts of this clonotype. For the CDR3, the DNA is TGTGCCAGCAGTTTCCTCGCGGGACAGAGGAGCACTGAAGCTTTCTTT. This encodes CASSFLAGQRSTEAFF. The chain couples TRBV28 to TRBJ1-1; 7 bases map to TRBD1. This CDR3 region has 16 residues. Trimming cost V 3 bases and J 4 bases; bases outside gene matches: 11. Germline CDR1 MDHEN, CDR2 SYDVKM.